The clone carrying this T cell receptor beta chain was recorded many times. The antigen is not known. This CDR3 has 15 residues. V lost 5 bases, J lost 4 bases, and 8 bases stayed unmatched. Looked up from germline, CDR1 is SGHTA and CDR2 is FQGTGA. This entry belongs to a study of T cells in Graves' hyperthyroidism and ophthalmopathy. The study's findings and limits: The model forecast ophthalmopathy, anticipating it by a median around 6.5 months before onset.

With a duration under 2 months, the hyperthyroidism was newly diagnosed in patients aged 18 to 65. Patients having uncontrolled infection, another autoimmune disease, pregnancy or lactation were not included. From RNA transcripts, TCR beta CDR3 regions were amplified. During a first-round RT-PCR of the TCR CDR3, the HTBI primer set was used. TCRdb re-called the multiplex PCR reads with MiXCR, one entry per CDR3 protein. The sample shows under 400,000 distinct CDR3 sequences, 18% of them seen only once. The chain recombines TRBV7-3 with TRBJ2-1; 7 nucleotides agree with TRBD2. Sequencing was carried out using blood. This receptor was identified in a woman aged 50 to 65 with Graves' hyperthyroidism. As DNA, the CDR3 is TGTGCCAGCAGCCAAAGAAGCGGGGAGTACAATGAGCAGTTCTTC. Protein product: CASSQRSGEYNEQFF.